Shown below are 15 T cell receptor beta chains from a single sample sequenced in a study of Graves' ophthalmopathy and Graves' hyperthyroidism (dated by TCRdb to between 2018 and 2020). Data came from an Illumina HiSeq 2000. For repertoire sequencing, TCR beta CDR3 regions were amplified from RNA transcripts. HTBI primers and the Qiagen OneStep RT-PCR kit were used in a first-round RT-PCR, which was followed by a second-round multiplex PCR, size selection and purification. TCRdb itself trimmed the public reads at Q25 with fastp, ran MiXCR and retained productive beta chains. Each record represents a unique CDR3 protein, reported with the most common genes and DNA among its rows. This sample gives about 590,000 distinct CDR3 sequences in total; less than 45% of them show up just once. About 4% of the sample belongs to the ten largest clones. Sample: peripheral blood or thyroid tissue (not recorded which). Receptor source: an adult man with Graves' hyperthyroidism.

The V gene is TRBV28, the J gene TRBJ1-2, with D tentatively TRBD1 (6 bases). Germline lookup yields CDR1 MDHEN and CDR2 SYDVKM. V shed 8 bases and J shed 3 bases, with 13 bases lying between them. The CDR3 has 13 amino acids. CDR3 sequence reads: CASRPQGHYGYTF. CDR3 nucleotide sequence: TGTGCCAGCCGCCCACAGGGACACTATGGCTACACCTTC.

This clonotype was recorded many times. The V gene is TRBV10-3, the J gene TRBJ1-4, with unresolved D. Germline CDR1 is ENHRY and CDR2 is SYGVKD. With 2 bases removed from V and 3 bases from J, the gap between germline ends came to 10 bases. This CDR3 region has 15 residues. The CDR3 spells CAISERPGSNEKLFF. Here the CDR3 DNA reads TGTGCCATCAGTGAGCGTCCCGGGTCTAATGAAAAACTGTTTTTT.

The chain employs TRBV14 and TRBJ2-2; 10 bases agree with TRBD1. The CDR3 has 16 residues. The germline CDR1 and CDR2 sequences are SGHDN and FVKESK. Trimming cost V 8 bases and J 7 bases; bases outside gene matches: 13. DNA for the CDR3: TGTGCCAGCTCACCACGTGGGACAGGGGCCGGCGGGGAGCTGTTTTTT. It is translated as CASSPRGTGAGGELFF.

The chain uses TRBV7-9 and TRBJ1-1; D gene uncertain. The germline V and J ends were trimmed by 0 bases and 5 bases, with 7 bases remaining between them. The CDR3 covers 13 residues. In germline, CDR1 is SEHNR, CDR2 FQNEAQ (reference sequence). The CDR3 bases are TGTGCCAGCAGCTTAGCGCCGTGGACTGAAGCTTTCTTT. It translates to CASSLAPWTEAFF. The full variable domain, in which reference TRBV7-9 and TRBJ1-1 provide the parts outside the CDR3, is DTGVSQNPRHKITKRGQNVTFRCDPISEHNRLYWYRQTLGQGPEFLTYFQNEAQLEKSRLLSDRFSAERPKGSFSTLEIQRTEQGDSAMYLCASSLAPWTEAFFGQGTRLTVV.

Concerning this clonotype: At one end, the junction sequence differs from germline, possibly due to a read error. The chain combines TRBV10-3 with TRBJ1-6; D is perhaps TRBD1 (6 bases). Germline values: CDR1 ENHRY, CDR2 SYGVKD. The CDR3 consists of 14 residues. CDR3 sequence (DNA): TGTGCCAGCAGTGCTTGGGGCAGGGGTTCACCCCTCCACTTT. It codes for CASSAWGRGSPLHF.

This chain connects TRBV5-1 to TRBJ1-1, with no clear D. V shed 0 bases and J shed 5 bases, with 11 bases lying between them. The CDR3 consists of 14 residues. Germline lookup yields CDR1 SGHRS and CDR2 YFSETQ. The CDR3 region is CASSLGRVETEAFF. The CDR3, as DNA: TGCGCCAGCAGCTTGGGGAGGGTGGAGACTGAAGCTTTCTTT.

The chain carries TRBV12-3 or TRBV12-4 and TRBJ1-1, with a tentative D call TRBD1 (6 bases). CDR3 size: 18 residues. CDR3 nucleotides: TGTGCTAGTGGTTTGTTAAGGGCAGGGAGGGACACCAACACTGAAGCTTTCTTT. Translation: CASGLLRAGRDTNTEAFF.

This clonotype has only one observation. The junction does not match germline at one end; this may be a read error. The chain couples TRBV7-7 to TRBJ2-5; 11 bases line up with TRBD2. CDR3 length: 13 amino acids. CDR1 is SSHAT, CDR2 FNYEAQ, per germline (reference sequence). The CDR3 reads CASSLGLAAAQYF. In DNA form, the CDR3 reads TGTGCTAGCAGCCTGGGACTAGCGGCGGCCCAGTACTTC.

The table lists this clonotype with a few counts. The chain combines TRBV29-1 with TRBJ2-3; tentatively, D is TRBD1 (6 bases). CDR1 and CDR2 (germline): SQVTM, ANQGSEA. Trimming stripped 6 bases from V and 4 bases from J, with 14 bases between. The CDR3 consists of 13 residues. CDR3 protein: CSVGPGGADTQYF. The CDR3 DNA follows: TGCAGCGTGGGACCTGGGGGCGCAGATACGCAGTATTTT.

This clonotype has at least ten counts. This rearrangement joins TRBV6-1 to TRBJ2-7, with D perhaps matching TRBD1 (6 bases). The germline CDR1 and CDR2 sequences are MNHNS and SASEGT. The CDR3 loop spans 13 amino acids. V lost 7 bases to trimming and J lost 0 bases, with 10 bases between them. Written as DNA, the CDR3 is TGTGCCAGCACAAAGGGGGACTCCTACGAGCAGTACTTC. Amino acids: CASTKGDSYEQYF.

This clonotype was observed a few times. The chain combines TRBV4-1 with TRBJ1-4, with D perhaps matching TRBD1 (5 bases). The CDR3 length is 15 residues. Germline assignment: CDR1 MGHRA and CDR2 YSYEKL. V lost 0 bases and J lost 7, with 12 bases in between. CDR3 nucleotides: TGCGCCAGCAGCCAAGATCAGGGAGGTGGTGAAAAACTGTTTTTT. Its protein product is CASSQDQGGGEKLFF.

The chain employs TRBV29-1 and TRBJ1-1; TRBD1 matches 10 bases. This CDR3 has 15 amino acids. Per germline, CDR1 SQVTM and CDR2 ANQGSEA. V lost 6 bases, J lost 1 base, and 8 bases stayed unmatched. The CDR3 bases are TGCAGCGTGGGGGGGACAGGGGTGTCGAACACTGAAGCTTTCTTT. Amino acid sequence: CSVGGTGVSNTEAFF.

This clonotype has only a few counts. This chain links TRBV3-1 with TRBJ1-5; D is perhaps TRBD1 (6 bases). Trimming left V 0 bases short and J 6 bases short, with 15 bases between. CDR3 length: 16 residues. From germline, CDR1 is LGHDT and CDR2 YNNKEL (reference sequence). CDR3 region: CASSQESAGGRQPQHF. The CDR3 region has the DNA TGTGCCAGCAGCCAAGAGTCCGCGGGGGGCCGTCAGCCCCAGCATTTT.

About this clonotype itself: This may arise from a read error, as a much more abundant clone is one base away. The CDR3 does not close with the conserved phenylalanine or tryptophan, likely indicating a read error. The chain is built from TRBV7-2 and TRBJ2-7, with 8 positions matching TRBD1. CDR3 length equals 15 residues. CDR1 SGHTA and CDR2 FQGNSA come from the germline V gene. The trim removed 5 bases at V and 2 bases at J, leaving 8 bases unmatched. CDR3 sequence: CASSRSGTGAYEQYI. The CDR3 nucleotides read TGTGCCAGCAGCCGATCCGGGACAGGAGCCTACGAGCAGTACATC.

Many counts were recorded for this clonotype. The chain is built from TRBV6-5 and TRBJ1-5; D is uncertain. Trimming removed 10 bases from V and 1 base from J, with 5 bases in between. Germline V CDR1 and CDR2: MNHEY, SVGAGI. The CDR3 consists of 11 residues. The CDR3 nucleotides read TGTGCCAACCGGAGCAATCAGCCCCAGCATTTT. It encodes CANRSNQPQHF.